The clone carrying this T cell receptor beta chain occurred once. V lost 4 bases, J lost 3 bases, and 6 bases stayed unmatched. The CDR3 is 16 amino acids. The germline CDR1 and CDR2 sequences are SGHNT and YYREEE (reference sequence). The data were obtained in a study of T cell changes during pregnancy in multiple sclerosis. Some clones are missing from TCRdb's copy, which holds only in-frame ones; the method was immunoSEQ multiplex PCR. The data hold approximately 33,000 clones, with approximately 86% observed a single time. This sequence joins TRBV5-4 and TRBJ2-1; 11 bases match TRBD2. Source: CD4+ T cells from peripheral blood mononuclear cells, taken in the first trimester of pregnancy. The receptor's source is a female donor in good health, enrolled as a control in a pregnancy study. CDR3 nucleotides: TGTGCCAGCAGCGTAGCGGGGGGGTCTCTCTACAATGAGCAGTTCTTC. This translates into CASSVAGGSLYNEQFF.